These T cell receptor beta chains were read from a single sample in a study of spatial heterogeneity in lung cancer. One entry per CDR3 protein results from TCRdb running MiXCR on the 5' RACE reads. The sample yields more than 95,000 distinct CDR3 sequences, 10% to 15% seen once. Here the sequenced sample was PBMCs, taken at follow-up. The receptors here all came from a male donor with early-stage non-small cell lung cancer. The CDR3 runs from the conserved cysteine through the conserved F or W. D genes are given only for firm matches. Expanded clones get a size class; other rows say once, few or many, or leave the size out.

v_gene,abundance,d_gene,j_gene,CDR3nt,CDR3aa
TRBV3-1,many,TRBD1,TRBJ2-5,TGTGCCAGCAGCCAAGGGACAGGGGAGACCCAGTACTTC,CASSQGTGETQYF
TRBV7-9,few,.,TRBJ2-5,TGTGCCAGCAGCAGCCGACGGAACCAAGAGACCCAGTACTTC,CASSSRRNQETQYF
TRBV24-1,.,TRBD2,TRBJ2-1,TGTGCCACCAGTGACAGCGGGGGACCCCGCGAGCAGTTCTTC,CATSDSGGPREQFF
TRBV29-1,few,TRBD1,TRBJ2-5,TGCAGCGTTGAAGATCACAGGGGTTACCAAGAGACCCAGTACTTC,CSVEDHRGYQETQYF
TRBV7-9,many,.,TRBJ2-1,TGTGCCAGCAGCCCCCCTCCTGGAGACAGAAACTCCTACAATGAGCAGTTCTTC,CASSPPPGDRNSYNEQFF
TRBV28,few,.,TRBJ1-2,TGTGCCAGCAGTCTCCTGGCCGCGGAAGGGGCGGCCTATGGCTACACCTTC,CASSLLAAEGAAYGYTF
TRBV7-7,many,TRBD1,TRBJ2-3,TGTGCTAGCAGCCCCGGACAGGGAAGCACAGATACGCAGTATTTT,CASSPGQGSTDTQYF
TRBV4-3,many,.,TRBJ1-6,TGCGCCAGCAGCCAAGAAACACCCCAAGGCTCCTATAATTCACCCCTCCACTTT,CASSQETPQGSYNSPLHF
TRBV20-1,few,.,TRBJ1-5,TGCAGTGGACTGCCCGATCGCAATCAGCCCCAGCATTTT,CSGLPDRNQPQHF
TRBV6-6,many,.,TRBJ1-4,TGTGCCACGGACGGGGGGACATCAAAACTGTTTTTT,CATDGGTSKLFF
TRBV20-1,many,TRBD2,TRBJ2-1,TGCAGTGCTAGAGATTTTGCTAGCGGGGGGGCGAATGAGCAGTTCTTC,CSARDFASGGANEQFF
TRBV7-2,.,.,TRBJ2-7,TGTGCCAGCAGCTTAGGAGACTTCTCCTACGAGCAGTACTTC,CASSLGDFSYEQYF
TRBV24-1,.,.,TRBJ2-6,TGTGCCACCAGCGGGGTAGGAGGGGCCAACGTCCTGACTTTC,CATSGVGGANVLTF
TRBV6-2/TRBV6-3,.,.,TRBJ1-2,TGTGCCAGCAGTTACGCATTACAGGGAGGACGGGGCTACACCTTC,CASSYALQGGRGYTF
TRBV14,many,TRBD2,TRBJ2-7,TGTGCCAGCAGCGAGACTAGCGGGGGCTCCTACGAGCAGTACTTC,CASSETSGGSYEQYF
TRBV7-7,many,.,TRBJ2-5,TGTGCTAGCAGTTTGGGGCGGACTATCCAAGAGACCCAGTACTTC,CASSLGRTIQETQYF
TRBV6-1,many,TRBD1,TRBJ2-7,TGTGCCAGCAGTGGTACCGGGACAGGGGTTGGAGAGCAGTACTTC,CASSGTGTGVGEQYF
TRBV28,.,.,TRBJ2-4,TGTGCCAGCCTTGACCTCGGCGAAAACATTCAGTACTTC,CASLDLGENIQYF
TRBV6-5,many,TRBD1,TRBJ2-2,TGTGCCAGCCGGACAGGGAACACCGGGGAGCTGTTTTTT,CASRTGNTGELFF
TRBV9,.,.,TRBJ2-2,TGTGCCAGCAGCGTAGACCAGTACACCGGGGAGCTGTTTTTT,CASSVDQYTGELFF
TRBV27,many,.,TRBJ1-1,TGTGCCAGCAGTCACCAGATCGGCGCGATAACTTTCTTT,CASSHQIGAITFF
TRBV25-1,few,.,TRBJ1-5,TGTGCCAGCAGTCAGACAGGCTTTAATCAGCCCCAGCATTTT,CASSQTGFNQPQHF
TRBV6-5,few,.,TRBJ2-7,TGTGCCAGCAGTTATGCGGGGGCCGTCGGGTACGAGCAGTACTTC,CASSYAGAVGYEQYF
TRBV29-1,many,.,TRBJ2-6,TGCAGCGTTGAAGGGGGCCCGAGCTCTGGGGCCAACGTCCTGACTTTC,CSVEGGPSSGANVLTF
TRBV19,many,.,TRBJ1-5,TGTGCCAGTAGTATAGATCCCGGGTTCGGGAGCAATCAGCCCCAGCATTTT,CASSIDPGFGSNQPQHF
TRBV28,.,.,TRBJ2-1,TGTGCCAGCAGTATTATTAGGGACAATGAGCAGTTCTTC,CASSIIRDNEQFF
TRBV10-3,many,TRBD1,TRBJ2-7,TGTGCCATCAGTGTAAAGGGACAGGGGGCCCTCGAGCAGTACTTC,CAISVKGQGALEQYF
TRBV12-3/TRBV12-4,many,TRBD2,TRBJ2-7,TGTGCCAGCAGTTCCAACCTCCCGGGGGGGGAGCAGTACTTC,CASSSNLPGGEQYF
TRBV5-5,.,TRBD1,TRBJ2-5,TGTGCCAGCGGAAGACAGGGCCTCCAAGAGACCCAGTACTTC,CASGRQGLQETQYF
TRBV21-1,.,.,TRBJ2-3,TGTGCCAGCAGCAAAGCTCGTTCGGGGGGGAGGACAGATACGCAGTATTTT,CASSKARSGGRTDTQYF
TRBV20-1,many,TRBD2,TRBJ2-1,TGCAGTGCTTTAGCGGGGGATAGACTCTACAATGAGCAGTTCTTC,CSALAGDRLYNEQFF
TRBV20-1,few,TRBD1,TRBJ1-1,TGCAGTGCTAGAATACCGGGACAGCTACTCACTGAAGCTTTCTTT,CSARIPGQLLTEAFF
TRBV12-3/TRBV12-4,few,.,TRBJ1-1,TGTGCCAGCAGTTTGTCTGGGGGAGGGGGTGAAGCTTTCTTT,CASSLSGGGGEAFF
TRBV28,few,.,TRBJ2-2,.,CASRRQYVGELFF
TRBV7-2,many,TRBD1,TRBJ2-7,TGTGCCAGCAGCTTAGTGGGGACAGGGGAGTACGAGCAGTACTTC,CASSLVGTGEYEQYF
TRBV5-6,many,TRBD1,TRBJ2-5,TGTGCCAGCAGCTACGGGACAGAACAAGAGACCCAGTACTTC,CASSYGTEQETQYF
TRBV28,.,TRBD1,TRBJ2-7,TGTGCCAGCAGATCCGGGGACAGATCCTACGAGCAGTACTTC,CASRSGDRSYEQYF
TRBV7-2,.,.,TRBJ1-5,TGTGCCAGCAGCTTAGGGACTTCCCTCAATCAGCCCCAGCATTTT,CASSLGTSLNQPQHF
TRBV7-9,many,.,TRBJ2-5,TGTGCCAGCAGCTTAACTGGGCAGTTGTACCAAGAGACCCAGTACTTC,CASSLTGQLYQETQYF
TRBV7-8,many,.,TRBJ2-3,TGTGCCAGCAGCTTAGCGCTAGCTTTTCGGCCTAGCACAGATACGCAGTATTTT,CASSLALAFRPSTDTQYF
TRBV3-1,few,TRBD1,TRBJ1-5,TGTGCCAGCAGCCAAGATTGGACAGGGACCGACTTACATTTT,CASSQDWTGTDLHF
TRBV29-1,many,TRBD2,TRBJ2-1,TGCAGCGTTGTAACTAGCGGGGGACGCAATGAGCAGTTCTTC,CSVVTSGGRNEQFF
TRBV7-8,many,.,TRBJ1-1,TGTGCCAGCAGCCCAGCGGGGGCACCTCAAAAAGCTTTCTTT,CASSPAGAPQKAFF
TRBV12-3/TRBV12-4,.,.,TRBJ1-5,TGTGCCAGCACCGACAGGCGCAATCAGCCCCAGCATTTT,CASTDRRNQPQHF
TRBV6-5,.,.,TRBJ2-2,TGTGCCAGCAACTTGGGGGGCTATAACACCGGGGAGCTGTTTTTT,CASNLGGYNTGELFF
TRBV7-2,.,.,TRBJ2-3,TGTGCCAGCAGCGACCCGGGACACCGCACAGATACGCAGTATTTT,CASSDPGHRTDTQYF
TRBV4-1,many,TRBD2,TRBJ2-5,TGCGCCAGCAGCCAGAGAAGAACGACTAGCGGGTACCAAGAGACCCAGTACTTC,CASSQRRTTSGYQETQYF
TRBV29-1,.,TRBD1,TRBJ2-7,TGCAGCGTTCAATCCGGACAGGGGGCCTACGAGCAGTACTTC,CSVQSGQGAYEQYF
TRBV7-2,.,TRBD2,TRBJ2-5,TGTGCCAGCAGCTTAGGGACTAGCGGGGGGCAAGAGACCCAGTACTTC,CASSLGTSGGQETQYF
TRBV7-2,many,.,TRBJ2-2,TGTGCCAGCAGCCATCCGAACACCGGGGAGCTGTTTTTT,CASSHPNTGELFF
TRBV10-2,few,TRBD1,TRBJ1-5,TGCGCCACAAAGCCCGGGACAGGGCTTAATCAGCCCCAGCATTTT,CATKPGTGLNQPQHF
TRBV29-1,many,TRBD2,TRBJ2-1,TGCAGCGTAAGTGGGACTAGCGGGGCTTACAATGAGCAGTTCTTC,CSVSGTSGAYNEQFF
TRBV6-6,.,TRBD1,TRBJ1-1,TGTGCCACGCTACCGGGACAGGGAATGAACACTGAAGCTTTCTTT,CATLPGQGMNTEAFF
TRBV6-5,.,.,TRBJ1-3,TGTGCCAGCAGCGCGGACGGGAGCTCTGGAAACACCATATATTTT,CASSADGSSGNTIYF
TRBV6-2/TRBV6-3,few,.,TRBJ2-7,TGTGCCAGTAAACAGGGATACGAGCAGTACTTC,CASKQGYEQYF
TRBV28,.,.,TRBJ1-4,TGTGCCAGCAGTTCTTGGCCACTTGCAACTAATGAAAAACTGTTTTTT,CASSSWPLATNEKLFF
TRBV20-1,.,TRBD1,TRBJ1-5,TGCAGTGCTTCGAGTTTACAGGGGGCAGGGAAAAGTCAGCCCCAGCATTTT,CSASSLQGAGKSQPQHF
TRBV15,few,.,TRBJ2-1,TGTGCCACCAGCAGAGACAGTTACAATGAGCAGTTCTTC,CATSRDSYNEQFF
TRBV12-3/TRBV12-4,few,.,TRBJ1-6,TGTGCCAGCAGTTGGGTAGGGATGGCGGATAATTCACCCCTCCACTTT,CASSWVGMADNSPLHF
TRBV15,many,TRBD1,TRBJ2-3,TGTGCCACCAGCAGAGAGGGACAGGGGTCGGATACGCAGTATTTT,CATSREGQGSDTQYF